These T cell receptor beta chains were read from a single sample in a study of PD-L1 blockade in urothelial cancer. The data were produced by immunoSEQ multiplex PCR, yet TCRdb's version contains in-frame clones alone and is incomplete. Of more than 65,000 clones in the sample, around 90% were seen once. The sample in question was PBMCs, obtained around atezolizumab (anti-PD-L1) treatment. These TCRs come from a woman between 65 and 79 years old with urothelial cancer. The CDR3 runs from the conserved cysteine through the conserved F or W. The D gene is left open where the match is weak. Not every row has a clone size; where given, it reads once, few, many or a size class.

abundance: .; d_gene: .; j_gene: TRBJ2-1; v_gene: TRBV4-1; CDR3aa: CASSQTSNEQFF; CDR3nt: TGCGCCAGCAGCCAGACTAGTAATGAGCAGTTCTTC
abundance: .; d_gene: .; j_gene: TRBJ1-2; v_gene: TRBV7-2; CDR3aa: CASSAKQGIFNYGYTF; CDR3nt: TGTGCCAGCAGCGCCAAACAGGGAATCTTTAACTATGGCTACACCTTC
abundance: .; d_gene: .; j_gene: TRBJ1-2; v_gene: TRBV28; CDR3aa: CASSLFGQGNYGYTF; CDR3nt: TGTGCCAGCAGTTTATTTGGGCAGGGGAACTATGGCTACACCTTC
abundance: .; d_gene: .; j_gene: TRBJ2-7; v_gene: TRBV5-1; CDR3aa: CASSLVPREGLYEQYF; CDR3nt: TGCGCCAGCAGCCTGGTACCCCGAGAGGGCTTGTACGAGCAGTACTTC
abundance: .; d_gene: TRBD1; j_gene: TRBJ2-3; v_gene: TRBV5-1; CDR3aa: CASSATSGTGWTDTQYF; CDR3nt: TGCGCCAGCAGCGCCACGTCCGGGACAGGGTGGACAGATACGCAGTATTTT
abundance: once; d_gene: TRBD1; j_gene: TRBJ2-5; v_gene: TRBV11-2; CDR3aa: CASSRAGQGVETQYF; CDR3nt: TGTGCCAGCAGCCGCGCGGGACAGGGGGTAGAGACCCAGTACTTC
abundance: .; d_gene: .; j_gene: TRBJ1-1; v_gene: TRBV7-6; CDR3aa: CASSLRLQLNTEAFF; CDR3nt: TGTGCCAGCAGCTTAAGGTTACAGCTGAACACTGAAGCTTTCTTT
abundance: .; d_gene: TRBD2; j_gene: TRBJ2-7; v_gene: TRBV2; CDR3aa: CASSEAGLAGVSYEQYF; CDR3nt: TGTGCCAGCAGTGAGGCTGGACTAGCGGGAGTGTCCTACGAGCAGTACTTC
abundance: .; d_gene: TRBD1; j_gene: TRBJ1-1; v_gene: TRBV6-6; CDR3aa: CASSYPGQGASTEAFF; CDR3nt: TGTGCCAGCAGTTACCCGGGACAGGGGGCGAGTACTGAAGCTTTCTTT
abundance: .; d_gene: TRBD2; j_gene: TRBJ2-1; v_gene: TRBV7-2; CDR3aa: CASSYLAGGDNEQFF; CDR3nt: TGTGCCAGCAGCTACTTAGCGGGAGGAGACAATGAGCAGTTCTTC
abundance: once; d_gene: TRBD2; j_gene: TRBJ2-1; v_gene: TRBV4-1; CDR3aa: CASSPGLAGAPYNEQFF; CDR3nt: TGCGCCAGCAGCCCGGGACTAGCGGGAGCCCCCTACAATGAGCAGTTCTTC
abundance: .; d_gene: TRBD1; j_gene: TRBJ2-7; v_gene: TRBV7-6; CDR3aa: CASSLAPGQGVEQYF; CDR3nt: TGTGCCAGCAGCTTAGCGCCGGGACAGGGAGTCGAGCAGTACTTC
abundance: .; d_gene: .; j_gene: TRBJ2-5; v_gene: TRBV10-2; CDR3aa: CASTVRSTGTETQYF; CDR3nt: TGCGCCAGCACGGTGAGGTCCACAGGGACAGAGACCCAGTACTTC
abundance: once; d_gene: .; j_gene: TRBJ2-2; v_gene: TRBV4-3; CDR3aa: CASSRAGRTGELFF; CDR3nt: TGCGCCAGCAGCCGGGCAGGGCGGACCGGGGAGCTGTTTTTT
abundance: many; d_gene: TRBD2; j_gene: TRBJ2-1; v_gene: TRBV28; CDR3aa: CASSIVGRTSGSYNEQFF; CDR3nt: TGTGCCAGCAGTATAGTCGGAAGGACTAGCGGGTCCTACAATGAGCAGTTCTTC
abundance: .; d_gene: TRBD1; j_gene: TRBJ1-2; v_gene: TRBV2; CDR3aa: CASSEARGSGGYTF; CDR3nt: TGTGCCAGCAGTGAAGCCAGGGGGTCAGGGGGCTACACCTTC
abundance: .; d_gene: .; j_gene: TRBJ2-4; v_gene: TRBV5-1; CDR3aa: CASSSDPRIENIQYF; CDR3nt: TGCGCCAGCAGCTCCGACCCCAGGATCGAAAACATTCAGTACTTC